One sample yielded the 18 T cell receptor beta chains listed below, sequenced in a study of Tregs in tolerant kidney transplant recipients. Generated by immunoSEQ multiplex PCR, the TCRdb table keeps only in-frame clones and is missing some. This table has 75,000 to 85,000 clones, approximately 90% appearing once. The specimen was Tregs from blood, collected before the transplant. These receptors all come from a human donor who received a combined kidney and bone marrow transplant.

V gene TRBV11-2 combines with J gene TRBJ2-7; 12 bases line up with TRBD2. J was trimmed by 4 bases and V by 1 base; bases with no gene match: 5. This CDR3 has 16 residues. Germline V lookup: CDR1 SGHAT, CDR2 FQNNGV. As DNA, the CDR3 is TGTGCCAGCAGCTTAGTCCTAGCGGGAGGGCCTTACGAGCAGTACTTC. Translation gives CASSLVLAGGPYEQYF.

This clone was seen a handful of times. The chain joins TRBV10-2 to TRBJ1-3; D is unclear. The CDR3 is made up of 15 amino acids. Germline CDR1 reads WSHSY; CDR2 reads SAAADI. V was pared by 0 bases and J by 4 bases, with 10 bases between. The CDR3 DNA follows: TGCGCCAGCAGTGAGTCGGCTAAAGTCGGAAACACCATATATTTT. Translating it yields CASSESAKVGNTIYF.

This chain links TRBV30 with TRBJ2-3, with 9 bases identical to TRBD1. The CDR3 totals 14 residues. Trimming removed 4 bases from V and 1 base from J; junction bases left unmatched: 3. Per germline, CDR1 GTSNPN and CDR2 SVGIG (reference sequence). CDR3: CAWTGDRGTDTQYF. DNA of the CDR3: TGTGCCTGGACAGGGGACAGGGGCACAGATACGCAGTATTTT.

This clone was counted once. The chain carries TRBV20-1 and TRBJ1-1; 8 positions match TRBD1. CDR3 length equals 11 residues. The junction had 4 bases not matched to a gene; V was cut back by 3 bases and J by 10 bases. CDR1 and CDR2 from the germline V gene are DFQATT and SNEGSKA (reference sequence). CDR3 sequence reads: CSAREQGAAFF. CDR3 DNA: TGCAGTGCTAGGGAGCAGGGGGCAGCTTTCTTT.

This clone occurred once. V gene TRBV5-1 combines with J gene TRBJ2-3, with 8 bases lining up with TRBD2. Looked up from germline, CDR1 is SGHRS and CDR2 is YFSETQ. The junction had 11 bases not matched to a gene; V was cut back by 0 bases and J by 5 bases. This CDR3 comprises 17 residues. CDR3 nucleotides: TGCGCCAGCAGCTTGGGAGGCCTTGGGAGCGGGAGAGATACGCAGTATTTT. Its protein is CASSLGGLGSGRDTQYF.

The CDR3 DNA reads TGTGCCTGGAGAAGCCCGCTGGTCCATGGCTACACCTTC. Its translation: CAWRSPLVHGYTF. V is TRBV30 and J is TRBJ1-2; no reliable D call. CDR1 is GTSNPN and CDR2 is SVGIG in the germline V gene (reference sequence). V was pared by 3 bases and J by 6 bases, with 14 bases between. CDR3 length: 13 residues.

The rearrangement joins TRBV28 to TRBJ1-5; D is uncertain. The germline gives CDR1 MDHEN, CDR2 SYDVKM. Trimming removed 10 bases from V and 3 bases from J, with 16 bases in between. The CDR3 covers 14 residues. The CDR3: CATKVGGPNQPQHF. The CDR3 DNA reads as TGTGCCACCAAGGTTGGAGGCCCCAATCAGCCCCAGCATTTT. Together with reference TRBV28 and TRBJ1-5, the CDR3 gives the full variable domain: DVKVTQSSRYLVKRTGEKVFLECVQDMDHENMFWYRQDPGLGLRLIYFSYDVKMKEKGDIPEGYSVSREKKERFSLILESASTNQTSMYLCATKVGGPNQPQHFGDGTRLSIL.

This sequence joins TRBV5-6 and TRBJ2-5; 8 bases align to TRBD1. The CDR3 has 14 residues. Germline assignment: CDR1 SGHDT and CDR2 YYEEEE. V shed 4 bases and J 4 bases; nucleotides not matched to a gene: 6. This CDR3 reads CASSQDREGETQYF. The DNA of the CDR3 is TGTGCCAGCAGCCAGGACAGGGAAGGAGAGACCCAGTACTTC.

The chain employs TRBV5-1 and TRBJ1-2; the match to TRBD1 covers 8 bases. J lost 4 bases, V lost 2 bases, and 4 bases had no gene match. Germline V CDR1 and CDR2: SGHRS, YFSETQ. The CDR3 spans 14 residues. The CDR3 DNA reads TGCGCCAGCAGCTTTACAGGGGGTGTCTATGGCTACACCTTC. Its protein is CASSFTGGVYGYTF.

The J gene is TRBJ2-1, the V gene TRBV18; the match to TRBD1 covers 9 bases. V lost 5 bases to trimming and J lost 9 bases; unmatched junction nucleotides: 8. The CDR3 sequence is 14 residues long. The V gene's germline CDR1 is KGHSH and CDR2 LQKENI. The CDR3 loop is CASSTGTGILEQFF. The CDR3 DNA reads as TGTGCCAGCTCAACGGGGACAGGGATCCTTGAGCAGTTCTTC.

The V and J genes are TRBV28 and TRBJ1-2; a weak D match, TRBD1 (6 bases). V was pared by 8 bases and J by 7 bases, with 20 bases between. CDR1 is MDHEN and CDR2 is SYDVKM in the germline V gene. The CDR3 sequence is 14 residues long. The CDR3 DNA reads TGTGCCAGCCTAGGCGGGGGGCGATATACTGGCTACACCTTC. It specifies CASLGGGRYTGYTF.

The table lists this clone with a count of one. The chain's CDR3 is CASSLGGLAGHEQYF. CDR3 DNA sequence: TGTGCCAGCAGTTTGGGGGGACTAGCGGGACACGAGCAGTACTTC. The V gene is TRBV28, the J gene TRBJ2-7; TRBD2 agrees at 13 bases. Germline lookup yields CDR1 MDHEN and CDR2 SYDVKM. The CDR3 totals 15 residues. Trimming at V came to 3 bases and at J to 5 bases, leaving 4 bases not matched to a gene.

Of note for this clone: In the same sample, other DNA sequences code for this CDR3. The CDR3 DNA reads TGTGCCAGCAGCTTGGACAGACATGGCTACACCTTC. It yields the protein CASSLDRHGYTF. This chain joins TRBV5-6 and TRBJ1-2; D ambiguous. The V end was cut by 0 bases, the J end by 6 bases, with 6 bases between. This CDR3 contains 12 residues. Germline assignment: CDR1 SGHDT and CDR2 YYEEEE.

The chain is built from TRBV5-6 and TRBJ1-1, with no clear D. V gave up 2 bases and J gave up 5 bases, with 13 bases separating them. The CDR3 has 14 residues. Germline-derived CDR1 and CDR2 are SGHDT and YYEEEE. CDR3 DNA sequence: TGTGCCAGCAGCTTAACAGTTCGAGGGACTGAAGCTTTCTTT. Its translation is CASSLTVRGTEAFF.

The chain employs TRBV7-3 and TRBJ2-3, with 8 bases aligning to TRBD2. The germline V gene has CDR1 SGHTA and CDR2 FQGTGA. The CDR3 covers 15 residues. The junction had 4 bases not matched to a gene; V was cut back by 4 bases and J by 1 base. The CDR3 DNA follows: TGTGCCAGCAGCTCGGCCGGGAGGGGCACAGATACGCAGTATTTT. Amino acid sequence: CASSSAGRGTDTQYF. The variable domain in full, with the rest retrieved from reference TRBV7-3 and TRBJ2-3, is GAGVSQTPSNKVTEKGKYVELRCDPISGHTALYWYRQSLGQGPEFLIYFQGTGAADDSGLPNDRFFAVRPEGSVSTLKIQRTERGDSAVYLCASSSAGRGTDTQYFGPGTRLTVL.

The sample holds a few counts of this clone. The chain recombines TRBV28 with TRBJ1-2; D unresolved. Trimming took off 4 bases at V and 1 base at J, with 1 base between the two ends. Germline V gene data show CDR1 as MDHEN and CDR2 as SYDVKM. CDR3 length equals 11 residues. In DNA, the CDR3 is TGTGCCAGCAGTTATAACTATGGCTACACCTTC. Its protein is CASSYNYGYTF.

This clone was observed a handful of times. The rearrangement joins TRBV6-5 to TRBJ2-7, with D tentatively TRBD1 or TRBD2 (5 bases each). V was trimmed by 2 bases and J by 4 bases, leaving 15 bases between them. The CDR3 runs to 15 residues. CDR1 is MNHEY and CDR2 is SVGAGI in the germline V gene. CDR3 sequence reads: CASSYSTGGGYEQYF. CDR3 nucleotide sequence: TGTGCCAGCAGTTACAGTACCGGTGGGGGATACGAGCAGTACTTC.

V gene TRBV10-1 combines with J gene TRBJ2-2, with 10 bases aligning to TRBD2. The CDR3 covers 14 residues. V lost 3 bases, J lost 7 bases, and 2 bases stayed unmatched. Germline CDR1 WNHNN, CDR2 SYGVQD (reference sequence). CDR3 DNA: TGCGCCAGCAGTGACACTAGCGGGATCGGGGAGCTGTTTTTT. It is translated as CASSDTSGIGELFF.